The rows below give T cell receptor beta chains drawn from one sample of a study of cytomegalovirus exposure and HLA in healthy donors. Measured with immunoSEQ multiplex PCR; TCRdb has only the in-frame clones, and not every one. The sample records about 200,000 clones, 86% being singletons. The material sequenced was PBMCs. The receptor source for this set is a woman in her twenties or thirties in good health and CMV-seronegative. The CDR3 runs from the conserved cysteine through the conserved F or W. The order of the fields is J gene, V gene, D gene, clone size, CDR3 DNA, CDR3 protein. The D gene is left open where the match is weak. Clone size is stated in some rows and not others, as once, few, many or a class when expanded.

J gene: TRBJ1-2
V gene: TRBV6-5
D gene: NA
clone size: NA
CDR3 DNA: TGTGCCAGCAGTTACAGGGGGTACTATGGCTACACCTTC
CDR3 protein: CASSYRGYYGYTF

J gene: TRBJ1-1
V gene: TRBV10-3
D gene: NA
clone size: few
CDR3 DNA: TGTGCCATCTCGGTCTGGGGGGCTGAAGCTTTCTTT
CDR3 protein: CAISVWGAEAFF

J gene: TRBJ1-3
V gene: TRBV5-5
D gene: NA
clone size: NA
CDR3 DNA: TGTGCCAGCAGCTTGCGTGTAGGAAACACCATATATTTT
CDR3 protein: CASSLRVGNTIYF

J gene: TRBJ2-1
V gene: TRBV7-9
D gene: NA
clone size: NA
CDR3 DNA: TGTGCCAGCAGCTTAGATGCAGGGGGAGGTGAGCAGTTCTTC
CDR3 protein: CASSLDAGGGEQFF

J gene: TRBJ1-2
V gene: TRBV27
D gene: TRBD1
clone size: NA
CDR3 DNA: TGTGCCAGCAGTTTATTAAGAGGGGGCGCATATGGCTACACCTTC
CDR3 protein: CASSLLRGGAYGYTF

J gene: TRBJ2-7
V gene: TRBV27
D gene: TRBD2
clone size: NA
CDR3 DNA: TGTGCCAGCAGTTTATCCGGGACTAGCGGATCTTCCTACGAGCAGTACTTC
CDR3 protein: CASSLSGTSGSSYEQYF

J gene: TRBJ2-2
V gene: TRBV29-1
D gene: TRBD1
clone size: NA
CDR3 DNA: TGCAGCGTGGGACAGGGGGCCACCGGGGAGCTGTTTTTT
CDR3 protein: CSVGQGATGELFF

J gene: TRBJ2-4
V gene: TRBV1
D gene: NA
clone size: NA
CDR3 DNA: TGCACCAGCAGCCAGAGGGTCGCGGGAATCGTCAAAAACATTCAGTACTTC
CDR3 protein: CTSSQRVAGIVKNIQYF

J gene: TRBJ1-2
V gene: TRBV9
D gene: NA
clone size: NA
CDR3 DNA: TGTGCCAGCAGCCCTAGTGTAGGGGATGGCTACACCTTC
CDR3 protein: CASSPSVGDGYTF

J gene: TRBJ2-6
V gene: TRBV19
D gene: NA
clone size: NA
CDR3 DNA: TGTGCCAGTAGTATTGGCCAGTCTGGGGCCAACGTCCTGACTTTC
CDR3 protein: CASSIGQSGANVLTF

J gene: TRBJ2-7
V gene: TRBV5-1
D gene: TRBD1
clone size: NA
CDR3 DNA: TGCGCCAGCAGCTTGGCCGGGACAGGAATTTACGAGCAGTACTTC
CDR3 protein: CASSLAGTGIYEQYF

J gene: TRBJ1-2
V gene: TRBV28
D gene: NA
clone size: NA
CDR3 DNA: TGTGCCAGCATGATGGCCGGGAACTATGGCTACACCTTC
CDR3 protein: CASMMAGNYGYTF

J gene: TRBJ2-1
V gene: TRBV4-1
D gene: NA
clone size: NA
CDR3 DNA: TGCGCCAGCAGCCAACCAACCCGGGGAAATGAGCAGTTCTTC
CDR3 protein: CASSQPTRGNEQFF

J gene: TRBJ1-2
V gene: TRBV6-5
D gene: NA
clone size: NA
CDR3 DNA: TGTGCCAGCAGACGAGGAAAGGGAGATGGCTACACCTTC
CDR3 protein: CASRRGKGDGYTF

J gene: TRBJ2-7
V gene: TRBV27
D gene: TRBD2
clone size: NA
CDR3 DNA: TGTGCCAGCAGTCCCTGGGGCGGGGGATCCTACGAGCAGTACTTC
CDR3 protein: CASSPWGGGSYEQYF

J gene: TRBJ2-2
V gene: TRBV10-2
D gene: TRBD2
clone size: NA
CDR3 DNA: TGCGCCGGCGGGAGGGATACCGGGGAGCTGTTTTTT
CDR3 protein: CAGGRDTGELFF

J gene: TRBJ2-7
V gene: TRBV4-2
D gene: TRBD2
clone size: NA
CDR3 DNA: TGTGCCAGCAGCCAAGTGTGGGCGGGAGGGCCCCTCGAGCAGTACTTC
CDR3 protein: CASSQVWAGGPLEQYF

J gene: TRBJ1-5
V gene: TRBV2
D gene: NA
clone size: NA
CDR3 DNA: TGTGCCAGCAGTGAAGGCAGGGGCAGGGGACGTGGTCAGCCCCAGCATTTT
CDR3 protein: CASSEGRGRGRGQPQHF

J gene: TRBJ1-5
V gene: TRBV28
D gene: NA
clone size: NA
CDR3 DNA: TGTGCCAGCAGTCCCACAGGGCAGGTCGAGCCCCAGCATTTT
CDR3 protein: CASSPTGQVEPQHF

J gene: TRBJ2-1
V gene: TRBV25-1
D gene: TRBD2
clone size: NA
CDR3 DNA: TGTGCCAGCAGTGTAGGGCTAGCGGCCATCAATGAGCAGTTCTTC
CDR3 protein: CASSVGLAAINEQFF

J gene: TRBJ2-7
V gene: TRBV5-1
D gene: TRBD1
clone size: NA
CDR3 DNA: TGCGCCAGCAGAAATCCGGGACAGGGGTTCCACGAGCAGTACTTC
CDR3 protein: CASRNPGQGFHEQYF

J gene: TRBJ2-5
V gene: TRBV25-1
D gene: NA
clone size: NA
CDR3 DNA: TGTGCCAGCAGTCGGGGGGCAGTAGAGACCCAGTACTTC
CDR3 protein: CASSRGAVETQYF

J gene: TRBJ2-3
V gene: TRBV6-1
D gene: NA
clone size: NA
CDR3 DNA: TGTGCCAGCAGTGCTACTATCCCCAGCACAGATACGCAGTATTTT
CDR3 protein: CASSATIPSTDTQYF

J gene: TRBJ2-7
V gene: TRBV28
D gene: TRBD2
clone size: NA
CDR3 DNA: TGTGCCAGCAGCCTAGCGGGGAGGAAGGCCTACGAGCAGTACTTC
CDR3 protein: CASSLAGRKAYEQYF

J gene: TRBJ1-2
V gene: TRBV2
D gene: NA
clone size: NA
CDR3 DNA: TGTGCCAGCAGTGAATCGATGGGACTGGGATATGGCTACACCTTC
CDR3 protein: CASSESMGLGYGYTF

J gene: TRBJ2-7
V gene: TRBV4-1
D gene: TRBD2
clone size: NA
CDR3 DNA: TGCGCCAGCAGCCAAGGATGGAGCGGGGGGAGGTCGGACGAGCAGTACTTC
CDR3 protein: CASSQGWSGGRSDEQYF

J gene: TRBJ2-7
V gene: TRBV5-1
D gene: TRBD1
clone size: NA
CDR3 DNA: TGCGCCAGCAGCCCCGGGACAGACCTTTACGAGCAGTACTTC
CDR3 protein: CASSPGTDLYEQYF